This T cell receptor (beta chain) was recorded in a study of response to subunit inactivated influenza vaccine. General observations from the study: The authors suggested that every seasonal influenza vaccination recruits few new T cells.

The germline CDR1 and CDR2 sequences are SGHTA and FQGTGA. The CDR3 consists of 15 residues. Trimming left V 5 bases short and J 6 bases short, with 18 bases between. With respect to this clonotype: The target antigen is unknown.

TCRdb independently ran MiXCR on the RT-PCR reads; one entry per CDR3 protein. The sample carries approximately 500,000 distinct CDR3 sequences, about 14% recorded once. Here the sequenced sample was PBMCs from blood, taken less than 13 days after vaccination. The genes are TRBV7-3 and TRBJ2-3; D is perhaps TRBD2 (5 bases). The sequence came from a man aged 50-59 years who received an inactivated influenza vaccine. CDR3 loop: CASSLGLRAGDTQYF. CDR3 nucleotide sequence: TGTGCCAGCAGCCTAGGCCTGCGGGCAGGCGATACGCAGTATTTT.